These T cell receptor beta chains were read from a single sample in a study of CD8 T cells in ankylosing spondylitis. In TCRdb, the 5' RACE reads were re-called with MiXCR into one record per CDR3 protein. The table lists approximately 500,000 distinct CDR3 sequences, approximately 11% of them singletons, with over 6.5% in the top ten. Sequenced input: blood, either unsorted or a sorted T cell fraction (not recorded which). These receptors were obtained from a male donor with ankylosing spondylitis. Both conserved end residues are part of each CDR3. A D gene is named only where the DNA matches it firmly. Where a row states a size, it is once, few, many or the class of an expanded clone; other rows omit it.

d_gene	j_gene	abundance	v_gene	CDR3aa	CDR3nt
TRBD1	TRBJ2-6	once	TRBV28	CASSRRGHGANVLTF	TGTGCCAGCAGCCGCAGGGGGCACGGGGCCAACGTCCTGACTTTC
NA	TRBJ2-7	few	TRBV20-1	CSASRQLPEQYF	TGCAGCGCCAGTCGACAGCTTCCAGAGCAGTACTTC
NA	TRBJ2-1	few	TRBV19	CASSIETYNEQFF	TGTGCCAGTAGTATAGAAACCTACAATGAGCAGTTCTTC
TRBD2	TRBJ2-7	many	TRBV6-2/TRBV6-3	CASSPTSASSYEQYF	TGTGCCAGCAGTCCGACTAGCGCCAGCTCCTACGAGCAGTACTTC
NA	TRBJ1-6	few	TRBV5-1	CASSFGGESPLHF	TGCGCCAGCAGCTTCGGCGGCGAGTCACCCCTCCACTTT
NA	TRBJ2-1	NA	TRBV7-9	CASSSGTRSYNEQFF	TGTGCCAGCAGCTCCGGGACCCGCTCCTACAATGAGCAGTTCTTC
NA	TRBJ1-2	NA	TRBV20-1	CSARDVTGSGDYGYTF	TGCAGTGCTAGAGATGTAACGGGAAGCGGGGACTATGGCTACACCTTC
NA	TRBJ1-1	few	TRBV4-1	CASSQVPSRVNTEAFF	TGCGCCAGCAGCCAAGTACCTTCGAGGGTGAACACTGAAGCTTTCTTT
NA	TRBJ1-1	few	TRBV27	CASWIGFEAFF	TGTGCCAGCTGGATAGGGTTTGAAGCTTTCTTT
NA	TRBJ1-2	many	TRBV20-1	CSASDRSNYGYTF	TGCAGTGCTAGTGACAGGTCGAACTATGGCTACACCTTC
NA	TRBJ2-5	NA	TRBV27	CASSEGLYQETQYF	TGTGCCAGCAGCGAGGGTCTGTACCAAGAGACCCAGTACTTC
NA	TRBJ1-5	NA	TRBV19	CASSMTMSAASNQPQHF	TGTGCCAGTAGTATGACCATGAGCGCAGCAAGCAATCAGCCCCAGCATTTT
NA	TRBJ2-1	few	TRBV6-5	CASSYSGQGSGEQFF	TGTGCCAGCAGTTACTCCGGGCAGGGCTCCGGTGAGCAGTTCTTC
TRBD1	TRBJ1-1	few	TRBV2	CASSARDRGGNTEAFF	TGTGCCAGCAGTGCGAGGGACAGGGGGGGCAACACTGAAGCTTTCTTT
NA	TRBJ1-5	NA	TRBV27	CASSLEGVVGPQHF	TGTGCCAGCAGTTTAGAAGGGGTCGTTGGGCCCCAGCATTTT
NA	TRBJ2-3	NA	TRBV5-1	CASSPLRGTTDTQYF	TGCGCCAGCAGCCCTCTTAGGGGAACCACAGATACGCAGTATTTT
TRBD2	TRBJ2-2	many	TRBV5-1	CASSWKGLAGDGGELFF	TGCGCCAGCAGCTGGAAGGGACTAGCGGGAGATGGCGGGGAGCTGTTTTTT
TRBD2	TRBJ2-1	NA	TRBV30	CAWSPASGSYNEQFF	TGTGCCTGGAGCCCCGCTAGCGGGAGCTACAATGAGCAGTTCTTC
TRBD2	TRBJ2-5	few	TRBV7-2	CASSFGRTETQYF	TGTGCCAGCAGCTTCGGGAGGACAGAGACCCAGTACTTC
TRBD2	TRBJ2-3	NA	TRBV10-3	CATVDLSGSSDTQYF	TGTGCCACCGTGGACCTTAGCGGGAGTTCAGATACGCAGTATTTT
NA	TRBJ1-5	few	TRBV27	CASRQLSGSNQPQHF	TGTGCCAGTAGACAGTTATCGGGAAGCAATCAGCCCCAGCATTTT
NA	TRBJ1-6	NA	TRBV6-5	CASGLQGPSVNSPLHF	TGTGCCAGCGGCTTACAGGGACCGAGCGTGAATTCACCCCTCCACTTT